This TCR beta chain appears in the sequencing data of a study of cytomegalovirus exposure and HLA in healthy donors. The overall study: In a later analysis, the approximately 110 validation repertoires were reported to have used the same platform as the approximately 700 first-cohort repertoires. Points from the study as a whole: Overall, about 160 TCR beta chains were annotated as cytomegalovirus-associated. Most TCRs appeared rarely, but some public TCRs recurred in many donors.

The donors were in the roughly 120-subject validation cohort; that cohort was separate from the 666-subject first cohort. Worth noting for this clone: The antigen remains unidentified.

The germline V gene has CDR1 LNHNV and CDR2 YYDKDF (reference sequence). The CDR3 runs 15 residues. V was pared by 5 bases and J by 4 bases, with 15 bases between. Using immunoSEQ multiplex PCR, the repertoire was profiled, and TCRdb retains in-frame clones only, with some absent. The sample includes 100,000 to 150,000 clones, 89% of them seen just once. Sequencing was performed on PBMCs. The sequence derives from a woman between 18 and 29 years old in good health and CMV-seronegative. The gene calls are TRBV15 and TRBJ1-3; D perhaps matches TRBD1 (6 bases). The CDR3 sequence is CATSVNRVSGNTIYF. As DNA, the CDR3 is TGTGCCACCAGCGTCAACAGGGTCTCGGGAAACACCATATATTTT.